What follows are 10 T cell receptor beta chains derived from one specimen sequenced in a study of early T cells in non-severe SARS-CoV-2 infection. TCRdb re-called the 5' RACE reads through MiXCR, storing one row per CDR3 protein. The sample holds some 53,000 distinct CDR3 sequences, 7% to 9% seen once. Sequenced input: whole blood. These receptors were obtained from an adult who was a healthcare worker with PCR-confirmed SARS-CoV-2 infection or an uninfected control (not recorded which).

This clonotype was observed a handful of times. The V and J genes are TRBV20-1 and TRBJ2-1; TRBD2 matches at 8 bases. This CDR3 has 15 amino acids. Germline V CDR1 and CDR2: DFQATT, SNEGSKA (reference sequence). Unmatched junction bases numbered 7, after V lost 5 bases and J lost 1 base. The CDR3 loop is CSAPQSGGSYNEQFF. The DNA for the CDR3 is TGCAGTGCTCCACAAAGCGGGGGATCCTACAATGAGCAGTTCTTC.

The rearrangement joins TRBV7-2 to TRBJ2-3, with D uncertain. The CDR3 is 12 residues long. Trimming cost V 8 bases and J 1 base, with 7 bases left between them. Germline CDR1 is SGHTA and CDR2 is FQGNSA. The CDR3 DNA reads as TGTGCCAGCTTGGACGGCACAGATACGCAGTATTTT. This encodes CASLDGTDTQYF. The full variable domain, rest sourced from reference TRBV7-2 and TRBJ2-3, is GAGVSQSPSNKVTEKGKDVELRCDPISGHTALYWYRQSLGQGLEFLIYFQGNSAPDKSGLPSDRFSAERTGGSVSTLTIQRTQQEDSAVYLCASLDGTDTQYFGPGTRLTVL.

This clonotype was found a few times. Written as DNA, the CDR3 is TGTGCCAGCAGCCCTAACGTACTAGCGGGAGGAAAAAATGAGCAGTTCTTC. Its translation is CASSPNVLAGGKNEQFF. The chain joins TRBV7-3 to TRBJ2-1, with 12 bases matching TRBD2. V gave up 5 bases and J gave up 7 bases; unmatched junction bases: 12. In germline, CDR1 is SGHTA, CDR2 FQGTGA. The CDR3 totals 17 residues.

This clonotype showed up many times. The chain is built from TRBV7-2 and TRBJ1-1, with D hard to call. This CDR3 is 12 amino acids long. V was cut by 6 bases and J by 2 bases, with 7 bases left in between. The germline CDR1 and CDR2 sequences are SGHTA and FQGNSA. The CDR3 DNA reads TGTGCCAGCAGTTATATTAACACTGAAGCTTTCTTT. Protein sequence: CASSYINTEAFF. The full variable domain, rest sourced from reference TRBV7-2 and TRBJ1-1, is GAGVSQSPSNKVTEKGKDVELRCDPISGHTALYWYRQSLGQGLEFLIYFQGNSAPDKSGLPSDRFSAERTGGSVSTLTIQRTQQEDSAVYLCASSYINTEAFFGQGTRLTVV.

This clonotype has just a few counts. The V call is TRBV6-5, the J call TRBJ2-3; D is unresolved. The CDR3 totals 15 residues. Germline V CDR1 and CDR2: MNHEY, SVGAGI. Between the trimmed V and J ends, which lost 2 bases and 2 bases, there was a span of 11 bases. The CDR3 DNA follows: TGTGCCAGCAGTTACGCCCTCCCGGACACAGATACGCAGTATTTT. Amino acid sequence: CASSYALPDTDTQYF.

The genes are TRBV2 and TRBJ2-5, with D possibly being TRBD1 (5 bases). V shed 10 bases and J shed 3 bases, with 15 bases lying between them. The V gene's germline CDR1 is SNHLY and CDR2 FYNNEI. CDR3 size: 13 residues. The CDR3 nucleotides read TGTGCCACCCAGGCGCAGGGAAAAGAGACCCAGTACTTC. Residues: CATQAQGKETQYF.

This clonotype was seen a few times. The V and J genes are TRBV5-6 and TRBJ1-1, with 8 bases lining up with TRBD1. From germline, CDR1 is SGHDT and CDR2 YYEEEE. CDR3 length: 14 residues. Trimming cost V 3 bases and J 3 bases; bases outside gene matches: 4. The CDR3 DNA reads TGTGCCAGCAGCTGGGAACAGGGGGACACTGAAGCTTTCTTT. As protein: CASSWEQGDTEAFF.

This clonotype occurred a few times. The V and J genes are TRBV6-1 and TRBJ2-7, with TRBD1 matching over 11 bases. This CDR3 is 15 amino acids long. CDR1 and CDR2 from the germline V gene are MNHNS and SASEGT. After removal of 5 bases from V and 3 bases from J, the junction contained 6 bases not matched to a gene. CDR3 amino acids: CASSQPGTGGYEQYF. CDR3 nucleotide sequence: TGTGCCAGCAGTCAACCCGGGACAGGGGGCTACGAGCAGTACTTC.

This clonotype came up a few times. The junction does not match germline at one end; this may be a read error. This chain connects TRBV27 to TRBJ1-3, with D unresolved. CDR1 is MNHEY, CDR2 SMNVEV, per germline (reference sequence). The CDR3 contains 14 residues. This chain's CDR3 is CASSFTSSENTIYF. For the CDR3, the DNA is TGTGCCAGCAGTTTCACGTCGTCTGAAAACACCATATATTTT.

The table lists this clonotype with a few counts. The J gene is TRBJ1-4, the V gene TRBV10-2; D gene unclear. The CDR3 spans 14 residues. Trimming cost V 8 bases and J 2 bases, with 12 bases left between them. Germline values: CDR1 WSHSY, CDR2 SAAADI. DNA for the CDR3: TGCGCCAGCCAGAGGTGGGATACTAATGAAAAACTGTTTTTT. Translation: CASQRWDTNEKLFF.